The 27 T cell receptor beta chains reported below all come from one sample, sequenced in a study of blood T cell repertoires in COVID-19. Clones were read by immunoSEQ multiplex PCR, and TCRdb kept only the in-frame ones, dropping some. This table holds approximately 80,000 clones, approximately 81% found once. The sample taken for sequencing was peripheral blood. These TCRs come from a man older than 75 with acute or convalescent COVID-19.

V is TRBV6-6 and J is TRBJ2-1, with TRBD1 matching 7 bases. In germline, CDR1 is MNHNY, CDR2 SVGAGI (reference sequence). V shed 6 bases, J shed 7 bases, and the junction held 9 bases outside the gene matches. CDR3 size: 14 residues. CDR3 sequence reads: CASSSLETGNEQFF. DNA of the CDR3: TGTGCCAGCAGCTCGTTAGAGACAGGGAATGAGCAGTTCTTC.

The chain uses TRBV5-1 and TRBJ1-3; 7 positions match TRBD1. CDR3 length: 16 amino acids. J was trimmed by 0 bases and V by 4 bases; bases with no gene match: 7. Germline values: CDR1 SGHRS, CDR2 YFSETQ. DNA of the CDR3: TGCGCCAGCAGCCCGGGACAGACCGGCTCTGGAAACACCATATATTTT. It codes for CASSPGQTGSGNTIYF.

The chain links TRBV28 to TRBJ2-1; D possibly corresponds to TRBD1 (5 bases). This CDR3 contains 15 residues. The germline V gene has CDR1 MDHEN and CDR2 SYDVKM. V dropped 3 bases and J dropped 1 base, with 10 bases sitting between them. The CDR3 sequence: CASSFQGPSYNEQFF. For the CDR3, the DNA is TGTGCCAGCAGTTTCCAGGGCCCTTCCTACAATGAGCAGTTCTTC.

The rearrangement joins TRBV7-2 to TRBJ2-1; no definite D call. CDR3 length: 13 residues. Germline V gene lookup returns CDR1 SGHTA and CDR2 FQGNSA. Between the trimmed V and J ends, which lost 0 bases and 5 bases, there was a span of 5 bases. The CDR3 loop reads CASSLAENNEQFF. The CDR3 coding sequence is TGTGCCAGCAGCTTAGCGGAGAACAATGAGCAGTTCTTC.

The chain employs TRBV5-4 and TRBJ2-3; no firm D call. V lost 4 bases and J lost 4, with 16 bases in between. The CDR3 is made up of 15 amino acids. Per the germline V gene, CDR1 is SGHNT and CDR2 is YYREEE (reference sequence). Here the CDR3 DNA reads TGTGCCAGCAGCGCGTCGACTCATCGGGCAGATACGCAGTATTTT. Translating it yields CASSASTHRADTQYF.

This rearrangement joins TRBV18 to TRBJ1-3; D gene uncertain. The length of the CDR3 is 15 residues. CDR1 and CDR2 from the germline V gene are KGHSH and LQKENI. The V gene lost 0 bases and the J gene lost 1 base, with 7 bases spanning the gap. Written as DNA, the CDR3 is TGTGCCAGCTCACCACCGGGGAGTTCTGGAAACACCATATATTTT. This translates into CASSPPGSSGNTIYF.

The chain couples TRBV18 to TRBJ2-1; D may be TRBD2 (6 bases). Deletions cut 3 bases from V and 9 bases from J, with 15 bases between. Looked up from germline, CDR1 is KGHSH and CDR2 is LQKENI. The CDR3 extends over 14 amino acids. In DNA form, the CDR3 reads TGTGCCAGCTCACCCGGGGGTGCGGATGGTGAGCAGTTCTTC. Translating it yields CASSPGGADGEQFF.

The V call is TRBV6-5, the J call TRBJ2-5; D is perhaps TRBD1 (7 bases). The ends were cut back, 6 bases at V and 5 bases at J, with 13 bases in the middle. The CDR3 totals 13 residues. The germline V gene encodes CDR1 MNHEY and CDR2 SVGAGI. In DNA, the CDR3 is TGTGCCAGCAGGCCAGGGGGACTGGAGACCCAGTACTTC. Its translation is CASRPGGLETQYF.

V gene TRBV6-5 combines with J gene TRBJ1-5; TRBD1 matches 7 bases. This CDR3 is 14 amino acids long. The V and J ends lost 8 bases and 2 bases, in that order; junction bases with no gene match: 6. The germline V gene has CDR1 MNHEY and CDR2 SVGAGI. The CDR3, as DNA: TGTGCCAGCGGATCAACAGGGGGCAATCAGCCCCAGCATTTT. Residues: CASGSTGGNQPQHF.

This clone was seen a handful of times. In DNA form, the CDR3 reads TGTGCCAGCAGTGGACAGGGTACCTACGAGCAGTACTTC. It specifies CASSGQGTYEQYF. The gene calls are TRBV6-6 and TRBJ2-7, with 8 bases that match TRBD1. This CDR3 has 13 residues. CDR1 and CDR2 from the germline V gene are MNHNY and SVGAGI (reference sequence). V lost 5 bases to trimming and J lost 2 bases; unmatched junction nucleotides: 2.

The chain employs TRBV7-2 and TRBJ1-6; TRBD1 agrees at 7 bases. Trimming removed 1 base from V and 9 bases from J; junction bases left unmatched: 6. CDR1 SGHTA and CDR2 FQGNSA come from the germline V gene. This CDR3 comprises 15 residues. The CDR3 DNA reads TGTGCCAGCAGCTTAGGAGGGGGCGCGAGTTCACCCCTCCACTTT. Encoded protein: CASSLGGGASSPLHF.

The rearrangement joins TRBV7-2 to TRBJ1-2; D uncertain. The CDR3 has 13 residues. V was pared by 5 bases and J by 4 bases, with 11 bases between. Germline CDR1 is SGHTA and CDR2 is FQGNSA. The CDR3 nucleotides read TGTGCCAGCAGCACCTCGGTTAGCTATGGCTACACCTTC. This codes for CASSTSVSYGYTF.

This chain connects TRBV29-1 to TRBJ2-5; 8 nucleotides agree with TRBD2. Germline-derived CDR1 and CDR2 are SQVTM and ANQGSEA. The CDR3 is made up of 15 amino acids. The V and J ends lost 1 base and 0 bases, in that order; junction bases with no gene match: 4. CDR3 region: CSVEGVAGYQETQYF. Here the CDR3 DNA reads TGCAGCGTTGAAGGGGTAGCGGGGTACCAAGAGACCCAGTACTTC.

J is TRBJ1-1 and V is TRBV6-5; possible D gene TRBD1, 6 bases. Trimming cost V 7 bases and J 1 base, with 13 bases left between them. The CDR3 totals 14 residues. Germline V gene data show CDR1 as MNHEY and CDR2 as SVGAGI. CDR3 residues: CASKANRANTEAFF. The CDR3 DNA reads as TGTGCCAGCAAGGCCAACAGGGCGAACACTGAAGCTTTCTTT.

The V and J genes are TRBV5-1 and TRBJ1-5, with TRBD1 matching over 8 bases. J gave up 4 bases and V 3 bases, and 6 bases lay outside the gene matches. The CDR3 contains 15 residues. The germline V gene has CDR1 SGHRS and CDR2 YFSETQ. The CDR3 sequence is CASSSDRAKNQPQHF. The CDR3 DNA follows: TGCGCCAGCAGCTCGGACAGGGCAAAAAATCAGCCCCAGCATTTT.

The chain combines TRBV30 with TRBJ1-2; the D gene is possibly TRBD1 (5 bases). The CDR3 runs to 14 residues. Trimming removed 2 bases from V and 4 bases from J, with 14 bases in between. Germline values: CDR1 GTSNPN, CDR2 SVGIG (reference sequence). CDR3 bases: TGTGCCTGGAGTTTGGAGGGGAGGGTCTATGGCTACACCTTC. Amino acids: CAWSLEGRVYGYTF. Complete variable domain (other parts from reference TRBV30 and TRBJ1-2): SQTIHQWPATLVQPVGSPLSLECTVEGTSNPNLYWYRQAAGRGLQLLFYSVGIGQISSEVPQNLSASRPQDRQFILSSKKLLLSDSGFYLCAWSLEGRVYGYTFGSGTRLTVV.

This rearrangement joins TRBV4-1 to TRBJ1-3; D unresolved. This CDR3 spans 15 amino acids. Germline loops: CDR1 MGHRA, CDR2 YSYEKL. Trimming removed 0 bases at V and 0 bases at J, with 6 bases between. In DNA, the CDR3 is TGCGCCAGCAGCCAAGACCATAGCTCTGGAAACACCATATATTTT. Translation: CASSQDHSSGNTIYF.

This chain uses TRBV19 with TRBJ2-7, with 8 nucleotides matching TRBD2. Trimming at V came to 7 bases and at J to 2 bases, leaving 7 bases not matched to a gene. CDR3 length equals 14 residues. Germline V CDR1 and CDR2: LNHDA, SQIVND (reference sequence). CDR3 coding DNA: TGTGCCAGTAATCCGGCGGGAGGAACCTACGAGCAGTACTTC. It codes for CASNPAGGTYEQYF.

This clone was counted once. The CDR3 region has the DNA TGTGCCAGTAGCCGTGACAGCACGGTTGGCAATGAGCAGTTCTTC. This encodes CASSRDSTVGNEQFF. The chain recombines TRBV19 with TRBJ2-1, with D perhaps matching TRBD1 (5 bases). Germline CDR1 LNHDA, CDR2 SQIVND (reference sequence). V lost 6 bases and J 6 bases, leaving 18 bases between the germline ends. The CDR3 runs 15 residues.

J is TRBJ1-1 and V is TRBV5-1; 9 bases are shared with TRBD1. Germline-derived CDR1 and CDR2 are SGHRS and YFSETQ. Losses at the gene ends were 2 bases for V and 7 bases for J; bases not matched to a gene: 3. The CDR3 spans 13 residues. The CDR3 DNA reads as TGCGCCAGCAGCTTAACGGGACAGGGTGAAGCTTTCTTT. It translates to CASSLTGQGEAFF. The complete variable domain, with remaining parts taken from reference TRBV5-1 and TRBJ1-1, reads KAGVTQTPRYLIKTRGQQVTLSCSPISGHRSVSWYQQTPGQGLQFLFEYFSETQRNKGNFPGRFSGRQFSNSRSEMNVSTLELGDSALYLCASSLTGQGEAFFGQGTRLTVV.

This sequence joins TRBV28 and TRBJ2-5, with 7 bases matching TRBD1. Gene TRBJ2-7 matches the end of the DNA better, so the J call may be wrong. CDR3 length: 13 residues. Per the germline V gene, CDR1 is MDHEN and CDR2 is SYDVKM. CDR3 nucleotide sequence: TGTGCCACTAAGGGACAGAACTCCTACGAGCAGTACTTC. Residues: CATKGQNSYEQYF.

The rearrangement joins TRBV28 to TRBJ2-7, with 9 bases matching TRBD1. The CDR3 totals 16 residues. V dropped 6 bases and J dropped 5; count of bases not matched to a gene: 14. The germline gives CDR1 MDHEN, CDR2 SYDVKM. The CDR3 loop reads CASRQKGTGRQHEQYF. The CDR3 bases are TGTGCCAGCAGACAAAAAGGGACAGGGCGGCAGCACGAGCAGTACTTC.

The chain recombines TRBV7-8 with TRBJ2-1, with 8 bases identical to TRBD2. The CDR3 has 16 amino acids. The V and J ends lost 5 bases and 1 base, in that order; junction bases with no gene match: 7. Germline V gives CDR1 SGHVS, CDR2 FQNEAQ. The CDR3 spells CASSPLAGGSYNEQFF. In DNA, the CDR3 is TGTGCCAGCAGCCCCCTCGCGGGAGGTTCCTACAATGAGCAGTTCTTC.

The chain links TRBV9 to TRBJ2-1, with 9 nucleotides matching TRBD2. J lost 2 bases, V lost 3 bases, and 9 bases had no gene match. The CDR3 loop spans 17 amino acids. Germline V CDR1 and CDR2: SGDLS, YYNGEE. For the CDR3, the DNA is TGTGCCAGCAGCGGCCTGGGGGGCGGGAGGGCCTACAATGAGCAGTTCTTC. It codes for CASSGLGGGRAYNEQFF. Full variable domain (rest looked up from reference TRBV9 and TRBJ2-1): DSGVTQTPKHLITATGQRVTLRCSPRSGDLSVYWYQQSLDQGLQFLIQYYNGEERAKGNILERFSAQQFPDLHSELNLSSLELGDSALYFCASSGLGGGRAYNEQFFGPGTRLTVL.

This clone was found a few times. J is TRBJ2-7 and V is TRBV5-1; a possible D gene is TRBD1 (5 bases). The V end lost 5 bases, the J end lost 6 bases, and 9 bases lay between the germline ends. The germline V gene encodes CDR1 SGHRS and CDR2 YFSETQ. The CDR3 is made up of 11 amino acids. The CDR3 loop reads CASRWGGEQYF. CDR3 nucleotide sequence: TGCGCCAGCAGATGGGGCGGCGAGCAGTACTTC.

The V call is TRBV5-1, the J call TRBJ1-5, with D possibly TRBD1 on 6 matching bases. Germline values: CDR1 SGHRS, CDR2 YFSETQ. Trimming stripped 4 bases from V and 5 bases from J, with 16 bases between. The CDR3 consists of 15 residues. The CDR3 region is CASSPGSAGDQPQHF. As DNA, the CDR3 is TGCGCCAGCAGCCCTGGGTCGGCAGGGGATCAGCCCCAGCATTTT. The full variable domain, with the rest looked up from reference TRBV5-1 and TRBJ1-5, is KAGVTQTPRYLIKTRGQQVTLSCSPISGHRSVSWYQQTPGQGLQFLFEYFSETQRNKGNFPGRFSGRQFSNSRSEMNVSTLELGDSALYLCASSPGSAGDQPQHFGDGTRLSIL.

The rearrangement uses TRBV19 and TRBJ2-7; tentative D call: TRBD1 (6 bases). In germline, CDR1 is LNHDA, CDR2 SQIVND (reference sequence). V lost 4 bases and J 1 base, leaving 8 bases between the germline ends. The CDR3 length is 13 residues. CDR3 nucleotides: TGTGCCAGTAGTAGTGGACAGTCCTACGAGCAGTACTTC. The encoded protein is CASSSGQSYEQYF.